These 16 T cell receptor beta chains were sequenced from one sample in a study of T cell responses to AZD1222 COVID-19 vaccine. Sequenced by immunoSEQ multiplex PCR; TCRdb stores in-frame clones only, minus some. The data show 150,000 or so clones, about 90% seen once. The sequencing used peripheral blood, collected 28 days after the second AZD1222 dose. These receptors were collected from an adult who received the AZD1222 COVID-19 vaccine.

The gene calls are TRBV14 and TRBJ1-4; the match to TRBD1 covers 7 bases. Trimming at V came to 0 bases and at J to 0 bases, leaving 4 bases not matched to a gene. The CDR3 has 17 amino acids. CDR1 is SGHDN and CDR2 is FVKESK in the germline V gene. The CDR3 protein is CASSQEYRGPTNEKLFF. In DNA form, the CDR3 reads TGTGCCAGCAGCCAAGAGTACAGGGGACCAACTAATGAAAAACTGTTTTTT.

This clone was seen only once. V gene TRBV7-2 combines with J gene TRBJ1-5; 9 bases map to TRBD1. Germline V gene lookup returns CDR1 SGHTA and CDR2 FQGNSA. Trimming removed 4 bases from V and 0 bases from J; junction bases left unmatched: 10. The CDR3 is 18 amino acids. This CDR3 reads CASSSSTGGSFSNQPQHF. The CDR3 nucleotides read TGTGCCAGCAGCTCGTCGACAGGGGGAAGTTTTAGCAATCAGCCCCAGCATTTT.

This clone was observed a single time. The chain employs TRBV29-1 and TRBJ1-5, with D perhaps TRBD1 (5 bases). Trimming pared 4 bases from V and 3 bases from J, leaving 13 bases between. The CDR3 totals 14 residues. The germline gives CDR1 SQVTM, CDR2 ANQGSEA. The CDR3: CSVGSGSVNQPQHF. The CDR3 region has the DNA TGCAGCGTTGGCTCAGGGTCCGTCAATCAGCCCCAGCATTTT. The full variable domain, with the rest looked up from reference TRBV29-1 and TRBJ1-5, is SAVISQKPSRDICQRGTSLTIQCQVDSQVTMMFWYRQQPGQSLTLIATANQGSEATYESGFVIDKFPISRPNLTFSTLTVSNMSPEDSSIYLCSVGSGSVNQPQHFGDGTRLSIL.

This clone was counted once. The sample holds other DNA sequences that translate to the same CDR3. J is TRBJ2-5 and V is TRBV7-9; D is unclear. V lost 4 bases and J 2 bases, leaving 11 bases between the germline ends. Germline V gene data show CDR1 as SEHNR and CDR2 as FQNEAQ (reference sequence). CDR3 length: 14 residues. The CDR3 DNA reads as TGTGCCAGCAGCTCTTGGACGCTACAAGAGACCCAGTACTTC. It yields the protein CASSSWTLQETQYF. Drawing the rest from reference TRBV7-9 and TRBJ2-5, the complete variable domain is DTGVSQNPRHKITKRGQNVTFRCDPISEHNRLYWYRQTLGQGPEFLTYFQNEAQLEKSRLLSDRFSAERPKGSFSTLEIQRTEQGDSAMYLCASSSWTLQETQYFGPGTRLLVL.

This chain links TRBV5-1 with TRBJ1-5; possible D gene TRBD1, 5 bases. Germline values: CDR1 SGHRS, CDR2 YFSETQ. The CDR3 sequence is 18 residues long. With 1 base removed from V and 6 bases from J, the gap between germline ends came to 23 bases. CDR3 protein: CASSLLVSPGGTLQPQHF. The CDR3 nucleotides read TGCGCCAGCAGCTTGTTGGTTTCCCCTGGGGGGACTCTTCAGCCCCAGCATTTT.

The chain recombines TRBV12-3 or TRBV12-4 with TRBJ2-7, with a possible D match to TRBD2 (5 bases). This CDR3 contains 12 residues. Trimming cost V 7 bases and J 2 bases, with 9 bases left between them. The CDR3 loop reads CASTAGTYEQYF. The CDR3 coding sequence is TGTGCCAGCACAGCCGGGACCTACGAGCAGTACTTC.

This clone was found once. This chain joins TRBV13 and TRBJ2-5; 8 bases map to TRBD2. The CDR3 has 15 amino acids. V lost 4 bases and J lost 5; bases outside the gene matches: 9. The V gene's germline CDR1 is PRHDT and CDR2 FYEKMQ (reference sequence). The CDR3 spells CASSYSTGGRETQYF. The CDR3 nucleotides read TGTGCCAGCAGCTATTCCACGGGGGGGCGCGAGACCCAGTACTTC.

The rearrangement uses TRBV2 and TRBJ2-5; TRBD2 aligns across 11 bases. The CDR3 consists of 15 residues. The V gene end was trimmed by 2 bases and the J gene end by 9 bases; junction bases not matched to a gene: 8. CDR1 and CDR2 from the germline V gene are SNHLY and FYNNEI. The CDR3 region has the DNA TGTGCCAGCAGTGAACTAGCTAGCGGGGGGCCGTCCCAGTACTTC. Translation: CASSELASGGPSQYF.

The gene calls are TRBV15 and TRBJ1-4, with D perhaps matching TRBD1 (5 bases). The CDR3 sequence is 15 residues long. Germline CDR1 is LNHNV and CDR2 is YYDKDF (reference sequence). Trimming cost V 0 bases and J 3 bases, with 8 bases left between them. The CDR3 bases are TGTGCCACCAGCAGAGATCCGGGGGCTAATGAAAAACTGTTTTTT. Protein: CATSRDPGANEKLFF.

The V gene is TRBV6-5, the J gene TRBJ2-7, with 9 bases lining up with TRBD2. The V gene end was trimmed by 5 bases and the J gene end by 1 base; junction bases not matched to a gene: 6. This CDR3 is 15 amino acids long. Germline V CDR1 and CDR2: MNHEY, SVGAGI. This CDR3 is CASSQGAGGSYEQYF. CDR3 in DNA: TGTGCCAGCAGTCAGGGAGCGGGAGGTTCCTACGAGCAGTACTTC.

The J gene is TRBJ1-4, the V gene TRBV7-9; D not certain. The CDR3 length is 13 residues. Trimming took 2 bases from V and 11 from J, leaving 12 bases between them. CDR1 and CDR2 from the germline V gene are SEHNR and FQNEAQ (reference sequence). CDR3 sequence (DNA): TGTGCCAGCAGCTTAAGGGCAGGCTATAAACTGTTTTTT. Protein: CASSLRAGYKLFF.

J is TRBJ1-5 and V is TRBV21-1. TRBV21-1 is marked as a pseudogene. This CDR3 comprises 21 residues. DNA for the CDR3: TGTGCCAGCAGCAAACGGTGTGAAGACACGGAGGGGCGACTTTGTGATCAGCCCCAGCATTTT. Encoded protein: CASSKRCEDTEGRLCDQPQHF.

The CDR3 reads CASSYAKAYEQYF. CDR3 DNA sequence: TGTGCCAGCAGTTACGCCAAAGCCTACGAGCAGTACTTC. V and J are TRBV6-5 and TRBJ2-7, with D unclear. Germline assignment: CDR1 MNHEY and CDR2 SVGAGI. The CDR3 has 13 residues. Trimming left V 2 bases short and J 2 bases short, with 7 bases between.

This clone is large within its sample. The genes are TRBV4-1 and TRBJ1-6, with 8 bases fitting TRBD1. Trimming at V came to 1 base and at J to 5 bases, leaving 4 bases not matched to a gene. Germline CDR1 MGHRA, CDR2 YSYEKL. CDR3 size: 16 residues. The CDR3 bases are TGCGCCAGCAGCCAAGCCCAGGGGGCCAATAATTCACCCCTCCACTTT. It encodes CASSQAQGANNSPLHF.

The chain uses TRBV7-9 and TRBJ2-1; D gene ambiguous. Germline CDR1 and CDR2: SEHNR and FQNEAQ (reference sequence). The CDR3 contains 16 residues. Trimming left V 2 bases short and J 4 bases short, with 15 bases between. The CDR3 nucleotides are TGTGCCAGCAGCTTAAGATCAGTTCTTTCTTACAATGAGCAGTTCTTC. Translation: CASSLRSVLSYNEQFF.

The chain joins TRBV6-1 to TRBJ2-7; D remains unclear. With 1 base removed from V and 6 bases from J, the gap between germline ends came to 7 bases. From germline, CDR1 is MNHNS and CDR2 SASEGT. The CDR3 has 12 residues. CDR3 protein: CASSEEGFEQYF. Here the CDR3 DNA reads TGTGCCAGCAGTGAAGAGGGATTCGAGCAGTACTTC.